These 21 T cell receptor beta chains were sequenced from one sample in a study of blood T cell repertoires in COVID-19. Assay used: immunoSEQ multiplex PCR; TCRdb lists only in-frame clones, some missing. This table has over 55,000 clones, about nine tenths appearing once. Source material: peripheral blood. Receptors were obtained from a human donor in a cohort sampled during active COVID-19.

The chain is built from TRBV7-3 and TRBJ1-6; no definite D call. In germline, CDR1 is SGHTA, CDR2 FQGTGA. Trimming shortened V by 9 bases and J by 7 bases, and 4 bases separated the two germline ends. There are 10 residues in the CDR3. For the CDR3, the DNA is TGTGCCAGACTAAATTCACCCCTCCACTTT. Protein sequence: CARLNSPLHF.

This clone was detected once. The DNA for the CDR3 is TGTGCCAGCAGCCGCACCCGGACTAGAGAAGAGACCCAGTACTTC. It specifies CASSRTRTREETQYF. The genes are TRBV7-2 and TRBJ2-5, with 7 bases that match TRBD2. V lost 5 bases, J lost 3 bases, and 9 bases stayed unmatched. Per germline, CDR1 SGHTA and CDR2 FQGNSA. The length of the CDR3 is 15 residues.

This clone was seen only a few times. The chain joins TRBV25-1 to TRBJ2-5; TRBD1 matches at 7 bases. Germline values: CDR1 MGHDK, CDR2 SYGVNS. Trimming cost V 2 bases and J 2 bases; bases outside gene matches: 5. The length of the CDR3 is 15 residues. The DNA for the CDR3 is TGTGCCAGCAGTGAAGGGACAGTCTTTCAAGAGACCCAGTACTTC. Amino acids: CASSEGTVFQETQYF.

This rearrangement joins TRBV19 to TRBJ2-5; TRBD2 aligns across 8 bases. The germline CDR1 and CDR2 sequences are LNHDA and SQIVND (reference sequence). The CDR3 is 14 residues long. The V and J ends lost 9 bases and 1 base, in that order; junction bases with no gene match: 7. The CDR3 spells CASGRGVFQETQYF. The CDR3 nucleotides are TGTGCCAGCGGGCGGGGGGTGTTCCAAGAGACCCAGTACTTC. The entire variable domain, with the rest obtained from reference TRBV19 and TRBJ2-5, is as follows: DGGITQSPKYLFRKEGQNVTLSCEQNLNHDAMYWYRQDPGQGLRLIYYSQIVNDFQKGDIAEGYSVSREKKESFPLTVTSAQKNPTAFYLCASGRGVFQETQYFGPGTRLLVL.

The J gene is TRBJ2-1, the V gene TRBV19; D not certain. From germline, CDR1 is LNHDA and CDR2 SQIVND (reference sequence). With 6 bases removed from V and 0 bases from J, the gap between germline ends came to 12 bases. There are 15 residues in the CDR3. The CDR3 DNA follows: TGTGCCAGTAGACCCCCCTGGAGCTCCTACAATGAGCAGTTCTTC. It is translated as CASRPPWSSYNEQFF. Filled out from reference TRBV19 and TRBJ2-1, the complete variable domain reads DGGITQSPKYLFRKEGQNVTLSCEQNLNHDAMYWYRQDPGQGLRLIYYSQIVNDFQKGDIAEGYSVSREKKESFPLTVTSAQKNPTAFYLCASRPPWSSYNEQFFGPGTRLTVL.

This chain links TRBV4-3 with TRBJ1-2; the D gene is possibly TRBD1 (6 bases). The V end was cut by 0 bases, the J end by 8 bases, with 16 bases between. The CDR3 sequence is 15 residues long. Per the germline V gene, CDR1 is LGHNA and CDR2 is YSLEER. The CDR3 DNA is TGCGCCAGCAGCCAAGATTTGATGGGGGCGAGGGGCTACACCTTC. Translating it yields CASSQDLMGARGYTF.

The chain is built from TRBV6-1 and TRBJ1-5; D unclear. CDR3 length: 13 residues. The V gene lost 0 bases and the J gene lost 6 bases, with 6 bases spanning the gap. Germline V gives CDR1 MNHNS, CDR2 SASEGT. The CDR3 spells CASSEAPFQPQHF. The CDR3 region has the DNA TGTGCCAGCAGTGAAGCTCCGTTTCAGCCCCAGCATTTT.

The gene calls are TRBV6-5 and TRBJ2-5, with 9 bases matching TRBD1. V was clipped by 10 bases and J by 5 bases; unmatched bases: 11. This CDR3 comprises 14 residues. Per germline, CDR1 MNHEY and CDR2 SVGAGI. CDR3 in DNA: TGTGCCACCAGACATTACAGGGGGCAGGAGACCCAGTACTTC. This translates into CATRHYRGQETQYF.

The chain couples TRBV19 to TRBJ2-3; a possible D gene is TRBD2 (7 bases). Germline V CDR1 and CDR2: LNHDA, SQIVND (reference sequence). This CDR3 contains 16 residues. The V gene lost 3 bases and the J gene lost 2 bases, with 15 bases spanning the gap. CDR3 sequence: CASSMRGGGNTDTQYF. CDR3 in DNA: TGTGCCAGTAGTATGCGAGGGGGGGGCAACACAGATACGCAGTATTTT. The entire variable domain, with the rest obtained from reference TRBV19 and TRBJ2-3, is as follows: DGGITQSPKYLFRKEGQNVTLSCEQNLNHDAMYWYRQDPGQGLRLIYYSQIVNDFQKGDIAEGYSVSREKKESFPLTVTSAQKNPTAFYLCASSMRGGGNTDTQYFGPGTRLTVL.

This chain connects TRBV2 to TRBJ2-1; weak D call: TRBD2 (5 bases). The V end was cut by 6 bases, the J end by 7 bases, with 19 bases between. CDR1 is SNHLY and CDR2 is FYNNEI in the germline V gene. CDR3 length: 15 residues. The CDR3 sequence: CASRGTALGGNEQFF. CDR3 nucleotide sequence: TGTGCCAGCAGAGGTACCGCTCTCGGCGGGAATGAGCAGTTCTTC.

This chain links TRBV9 with TRBJ2-4; the D is unclear. In germline, CDR1 is SGDLS, CDR2 YYNGEE. This CDR3 has 12 amino acids. CDR3 region: CANPGPKNIQYF. The CDR3 DNA is TGTGCAAATCCTGGCCCCAAAAACATTCAGTACTTC.

V usage is TRBV7-3 and J usage is TRBJ2-1; D possibly corresponds to TRBD2 (5 bases). Germline V gene lookup returns CDR1 SGHTA and CDR2 FQGTGA. The germline V and J ends were trimmed by 0 bases and 6 bases, with 9 bases remaining between them. The CDR3 is 14 amino acids. The CDR3 is CASSLTASPNEQFF. DNA for the CDR3: TGTGCCAGCAGCTTAACGGCTAGCCCCAATGAGCAGTTCTTC. The variable domain in full, completed from reference TRBV7-3 and TRBJ2-1, reads GAGVSQTPSNKVTEKGKYVELRCDPISGHTALYWYRQSLGQGPEFLIYFQGTGAADDSGLPNDRFFAVRPEGSVSTLKIQRTERGDSAVYLCASSLTASPNEQFFGPGTRLTVL.

The chain is built from TRBV6-2 or TRBV6-3 and TRBJ2-6; no clear D. Per the germline V gene, CDR1 is MNHEY and CDR2 is SVGEGT. The V and J ends lost 5 bases and 3 bases respectively, with 20 bases between them. This CDR3 contains 18 residues. The CDR3 protein is CASSQQVTLIYGANVLTF. The CDR3 DNA follows: TGTGCCAGCAGTCAGCAGGTCACTCTGATCTATGGGGCCAACGTCCTGACTTTC.

V gene TRBV11-2 combines with J gene TRBJ1-6; tentatively, D is TRBD1 (6 bases). The V gene lost 2 bases and the J gene lost 6 bases, with 8 bases spanning the gap. Germline V gene sequence: CDR1 SGHAT, CDR2 FQNNGV. The length of the CDR3 is 14 residues. CDR3 DNA: TGTGCCAGCAGCTTACTACAGGGTAATTCACCCCTCCACTTT. This codes for CASSLLQGNSPLHF.

This sequence joins TRBV4-3 and TRBJ1-3; D not resolved. Germline-derived CDR1 and CDR2 are LGHNA and YSLEER. The CDR3 is 16 amino acids. V was shortened by 0 bases and J by 1 base, with 10 bases between the two germline ends. CDR3 coding DNA: TGCGCCAGCAGCCAAGAAAAGAGCGGATCTGGAAACACCATATATTTT. Protein: CASSQEKSGSGNTIYF.

The chain has TRBV4-1 and TRBJ1-4; D might be TRBD1 (5 bases). V lost 0 bases and J 7 bases, leaving 15 bases between the germline ends. This CDR3 spans 16 amino acids. Germline-derived CDR1 and CDR2 are MGHRA and YSYEKL. Here the CDR3 reads CASSQDQRGGSEKLFF. The DNA of the CDR3 is TGCGCCAGCAGCCAAGATCAGAGGGGAGGGAGTGAAAAACTGTTTTTT.

The chain uses TRBV4-2 and TRBJ1-2; 9 positions match TRBD1. This CDR3 comprises 17 residues. With 0 bases clipped from V and 7 bases from J, the junction kept 12 bases outside the gene matches. The germline gives CDR1 LGHNA, CDR2 YNFKEQ. The CDR3 DNA is TGTGCCAGCAGCCAAGATATGGCCGGACAGGGGAGGGGTGGCTACACCTTC. As protein: CASSQDMAGQGRGGYTF.

The rearrangement joins TRBV6-5 to TRBJ2-5; 8 bases match TRBD1. The CDR3 consists of 13 residues. Germline V CDR1 and CDR2: MNHEY, SVGAGI. J lost 2 bases, V lost 11 bases, and 7 bases had no gene match. CDR3 protein: CAGTRGRQETQYF. For the CDR3, the DNA is TGTGCCGGTACCAGGGGGCGGCAAGAGACCCAGTACTTC.

V gene TRBV11-2 combines with J gene TRBJ1-1; 10 bases are a match to TRBD1. The CDR3 runs 14 residues. Germline V gene sequence: CDR1 SGHAT, CDR2 FQNNGV. V lost 7 bases and J lost 5; bases outside the gene matches: 7. The CDR3 DNA sequence: TGTGCCAGCAACTCCGACAGGGGGCTAACTGAAGCTTTCTTT. Its translation is CASNSDRGLTEAFF. The full variable domain, rest sourced from reference TRBV11-2 and TRBJ1-1, is EAGVAQSPRYKIIEKRQSVAFWCNPISGHATLYWYQQILGQGPKLLIQFQNNGVVDDSQLPKDRFSAERLKGVDSTLKIQPAKLEDSAVYLCASNSDRGLTEAFFGQGTRLTVV.

The gene calls are TRBV7-2 and TRBJ2-1; the D is unclear. Trimming removed 0 bases at V and 7 bases at J, with 7 bases between. This CDR3 is 13 amino acids long. Germline V CDR1 and CDR2: SGHTA, FQGNSA. The CDR3 region is CASSLAPGNEQFF. CDR3 coding DNA: TGTGCCAGCAGCTTAGCCCCCGGGAATGAGCAGTTCTTC.

DNA of the CDR3: TGTGCCAGCAGTATAGCCGGGGGGGGAAAAAACATTCAGTACTTC. Translated, it gives CASSIAGGGKNIQYF. The chain recombines TRBV6-2 or TRBV6-3 with TRBJ2-4, with 8 bases identical to TRBD2. With 5 bases clipped from V and 4 bases from J, the junction kept 7 bases outside the gene matches. There are 15 residues in the CDR3. Germline assignment: CDR1 MNHEY and CDR2 SVGEGT.